Presented here are 10 T cell receptor beta chains from one specimen sequenced in a study of cytomegalovirus exposure and HLA in healthy donors. Primers for the PCR totalled 60 Vbeta and 13 Jbeta. Measured with immunoSEQ multiplex PCR; TCRdb has only the in-frame clones, and not every one. Of fewer than 200,000 clones listed, 9.5% to 15% were seen once; the top ten hold less than 8.5%. The sample taken for sequencing was PBMCs. The source of these receptors is a man aged 45-65 years in good health and CMV-seropositive.

The chain carries TRBV9 and TRBJ2-3; 10 nucleotides agree with TRBD1. Per germline, CDR1 SGDLS and CDR2 YYNGEE. V gave up 6 bases and J gave up 3 bases; unmatched junction bases: 4. The CDR3 spans 14 residues. The CDR3 nucleotides are TGTGCCAGCAATAGGGACAGGGGTACAGATACGCAGTATTTT. Residues: CASNRDRGTDTQYF.

This clone was recorded a few times. The chain uses TRBV7-2 and TRBJ1-2; 11 bases map to TRBD1. Losses at the gene ends were 6 bases for V and 4 bases for J; bases not matched to a gene: 7. The length of the CDR3 is 15 residues. Germline lookup yields CDR1 SGHTA and CDR2 FQGNSA. The CDR3 DNA reads as TGTGCCAGCAGAACAGGGGGACAGGGGGTCTATGGCTACACCTTC. Amino acid sequence: CASRTGGQGVYGYTF.

The CDR3 sequence: CASSSGHEDNEQFF. The CDR3 DNA reads TGCGCCAGCAGCTCGGGACATGAAGACAATGAGCAGTTCTTC. This chain connects TRBV5-1 to TRBJ2-1, with D perhaps TRBD1 (6 bases). The CDR3 sequence is 14 residues long. Trimming left V 3 bases short and J 5 bases short, with 12 bases between. In germline, CDR1 is SGHRS, CDR2 YFSETQ.

This rearrangement joins TRBV5-6 to TRBJ2-5; D remains unclear. The DNA end is a closer match to TRBJ2-7, so the J assignment may be wrong. CDR3 length: 13 residues. Germline loops: CDR1 SGHDT, CDR2 YYEEEE. CDR3 in DNA: TGTGCCAGCAGCTTGCTAAGGGACTACGAGCAGTACTTC. Encoded protein: CASSLLRDYEQYF.

V and J are TRBV2 and TRBJ2-3; TRBD1 might be the D (6 bases). Germline V gene data show CDR1 as SNHLY and CDR2 as FYNNEI. V was clipped by 9 bases and J by 3 bases, with 13 bases between them. The length of the CDR3 is 13 residues. DNA of the CDR3: TGTGCCAGTAATCCACAGGGAACAGATACGCAGTATTTT. Its translation is CASNPQGTDTQYF.

This clone has more than one count but fewer than ten. This chain connects TRBV2 to TRBJ2-3; D is possibly TRBD2 (6 bases). With 7 bases removed from V and 1 base from J, the gap between germline ends came to 12 bases. The CDR3 runs 14 residues. Germline assignment: CDR1 SNHLY and CDR2 FYNNEI. This CDR3 reads CASNGGRGTDTQYF. The CDR3 DNA reads as TGTGCCAGCAACGGGGGAAGGGGCACAGATACGCAGTATTTT.

J is TRBJ2-1 and V is TRBV10-3; 7 bases match TRBD2. Trimming cost V 2 bases and J 10 bases; bases outside gene matches: 11. Germline V gene lookup returns CDR1 ENHRY and CDR2 SYGVKD. CDR3 length: 15 amino acids. Written as DNA, the CDR3 is TGTGCCATCAGTGAGCCGCACCCTAGCGGCGCCGAGCAGTTCTTC. It yields the protein CAISEPHPSGAEQFF.

This clone appeared a few times. The rearrangement links TRBV15 to TRBJ2-7; TRBD2 might be the D (6 bases). CDR1 and CDR2 from the germline V gene are LNHNV and YYDKDF (reference sequence). The CDR3 length is 14 residues. V lost 8 bases and J 0 bases, leaving 14 bases between the germline ends. The CDR3 DNA follows: TGTGCCACCCGGATGGCGGGGAGCTCCTACGAGCAGTACTTC. Protein product: CATRMAGSSYEQYF.

This clone was found a few times. The chain joins TRBV27 to TRBJ1-2; D is unclear. Trimming left V 3 bases short and J 8 bases short, with 13 bases between. The CDR3 runs 13 residues. Germline V lookup: CDR1 MNHEY, CDR2 SMNVEV (reference sequence). In nucleotides, the CDR3 is TGTGCCAGCAGTTTTGGAGGCCCTGAAGGCTACACCTTC. As protein: CASSFGGPEGYTF.

This clone turned up a few times. This chain joins TRBV4-2 and TRBJ1-6; the D is unclear. The CDR3 contains 17 residues. Germline loops: CDR1 LGHNA, CDR2 YNFKEQ. Trimming removed 1 base from V and 5 bases from J, with 15 bases in between. CDR3 bases: TGTGCCAGCAGCCAAGCTAGTCTCAGAAAAGATAATTCACCCCTCCACTTT. As protein: CASSQASLRKDNSPLHF.